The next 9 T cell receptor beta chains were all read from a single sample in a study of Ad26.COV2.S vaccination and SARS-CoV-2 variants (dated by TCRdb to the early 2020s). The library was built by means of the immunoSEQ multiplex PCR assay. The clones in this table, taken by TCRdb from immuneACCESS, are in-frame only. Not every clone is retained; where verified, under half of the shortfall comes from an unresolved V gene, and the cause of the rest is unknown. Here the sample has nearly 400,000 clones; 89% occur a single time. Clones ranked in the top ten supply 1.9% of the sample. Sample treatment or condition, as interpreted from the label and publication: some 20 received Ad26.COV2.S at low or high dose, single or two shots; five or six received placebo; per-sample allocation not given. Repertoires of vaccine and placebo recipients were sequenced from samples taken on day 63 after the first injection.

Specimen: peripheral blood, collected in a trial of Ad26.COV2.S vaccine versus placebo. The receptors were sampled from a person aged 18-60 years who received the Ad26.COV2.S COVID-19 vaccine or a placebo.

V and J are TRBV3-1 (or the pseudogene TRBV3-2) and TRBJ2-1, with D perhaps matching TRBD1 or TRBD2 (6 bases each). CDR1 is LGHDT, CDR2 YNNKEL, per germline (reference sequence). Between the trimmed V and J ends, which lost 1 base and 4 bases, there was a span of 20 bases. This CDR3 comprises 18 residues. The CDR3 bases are TGTGCCAGCAGCCAAGGGCTTCTTAGGGGGGATCCATACAATGAGCAGTTCTTC. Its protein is CASSQGLLRGDPYNEQFF.

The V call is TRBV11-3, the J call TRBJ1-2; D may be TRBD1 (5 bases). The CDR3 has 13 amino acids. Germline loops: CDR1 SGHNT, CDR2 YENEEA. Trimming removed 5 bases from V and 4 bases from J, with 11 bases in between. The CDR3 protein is CASSPRQLYGYTF. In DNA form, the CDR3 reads TGTGCCAGCAGCCCCCGACAGCTCTATGGCTACACCTTC.

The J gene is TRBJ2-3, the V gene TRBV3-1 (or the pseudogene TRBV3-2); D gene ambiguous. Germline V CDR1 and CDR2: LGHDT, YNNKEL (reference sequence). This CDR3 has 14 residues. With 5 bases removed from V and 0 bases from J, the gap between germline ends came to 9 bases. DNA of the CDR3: TGTGCCAGCAGCGACGACGATAGCACAGATACGCAGTATTTT. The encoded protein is CASSDDDSTDTQYF.

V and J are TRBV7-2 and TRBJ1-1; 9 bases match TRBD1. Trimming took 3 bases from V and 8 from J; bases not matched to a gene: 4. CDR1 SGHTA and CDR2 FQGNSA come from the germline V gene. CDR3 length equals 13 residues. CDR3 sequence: CASSFRQGGEAFF. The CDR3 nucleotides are TGTGCCAGCAGCTTCCGACAGGGGGGCGAAGCTTTCTTT.

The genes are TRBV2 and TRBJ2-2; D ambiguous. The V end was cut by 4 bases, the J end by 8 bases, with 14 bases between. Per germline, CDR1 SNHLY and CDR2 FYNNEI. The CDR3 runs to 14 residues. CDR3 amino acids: CASSVTPSLGELFF. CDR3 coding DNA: TGTGCCAGCAGTGTCACACCGTCGTTGGGGGAGCTGTTTTTT.

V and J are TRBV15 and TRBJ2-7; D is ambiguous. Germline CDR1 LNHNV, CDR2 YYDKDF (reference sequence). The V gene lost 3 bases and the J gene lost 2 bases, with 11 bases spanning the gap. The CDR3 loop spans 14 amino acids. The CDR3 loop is CATSRERRAYEQYF. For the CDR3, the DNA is TGTGCCACCAGCAGGGAAAGACGGGCCTACGAGCAGTACTTC. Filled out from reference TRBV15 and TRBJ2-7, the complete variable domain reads DAMVIQNPRYQVTQFGKPVTLSCSQTLNHNVMYWYQQKSSQAPKLLFHYYDKDFNNEADTPDNFQSRRPNTSFCFLDIRSPGLGDTAMYLCATSRERRAYEQYFGPGTRLTVT.

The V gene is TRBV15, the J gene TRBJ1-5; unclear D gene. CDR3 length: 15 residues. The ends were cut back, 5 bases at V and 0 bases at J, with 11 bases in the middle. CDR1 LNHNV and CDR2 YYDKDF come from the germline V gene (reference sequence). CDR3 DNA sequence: TGTGCCACCAGCTGGGAGGGAAATAGCAATCAGCCCCAGCATTTT. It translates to CATSWEGNSNQPQHF.

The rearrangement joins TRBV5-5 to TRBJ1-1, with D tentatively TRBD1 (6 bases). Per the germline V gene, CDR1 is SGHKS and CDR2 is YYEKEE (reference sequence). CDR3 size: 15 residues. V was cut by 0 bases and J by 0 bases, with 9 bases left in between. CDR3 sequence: CASSLAGVMNTEAFF. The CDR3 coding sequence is TGTGCCAGCAGCTTGGCAGGGGTTATGAACACTGAAGCTTTCTTT.

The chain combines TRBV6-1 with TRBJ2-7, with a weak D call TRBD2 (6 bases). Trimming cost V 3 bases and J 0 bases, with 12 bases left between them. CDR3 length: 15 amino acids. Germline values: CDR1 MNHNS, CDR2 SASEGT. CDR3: CASSEGLGSSYEQYF. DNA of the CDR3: TGTGCCAGCAGTGAGGGACTCGGTAGCTCCTACGAGCAGTACTTC.